The source of this T cell receptor (beta chain) is a study of blood T cell repertoires in COVID-19. Study at large: Both acute and convalescent COVID-19 samples were obtained from the United States, Italy and Spain.

Some clones are missing from TCRdb's copy, which holds only in-frame ones; the method was immunoSEQ multiplex PCR. The repertoire holds around 88,000 clones, with over 70% as singletons. Germline V CDR1 and CDR2: SGHRS, YFSETQ. Trimming removed 0 bases from V and 1 base from J, with 10 bases in between. This CDR3 region has 15 residues. The chain is built from TRBV5-1 and TRBJ2-5; a weak D match, TRBD1 (5 bases). The receptor's source is a woman older than 75 with acute or convalescent COVID-19. The sample was peripheral blood. The chain's CDR3 is CASSLDPGFQETQYF. The CDR3 nucleotides are TGCGCCAGCAGCTTGGATCCAGGGTTCCAAGAGACCCAGTACTTC.